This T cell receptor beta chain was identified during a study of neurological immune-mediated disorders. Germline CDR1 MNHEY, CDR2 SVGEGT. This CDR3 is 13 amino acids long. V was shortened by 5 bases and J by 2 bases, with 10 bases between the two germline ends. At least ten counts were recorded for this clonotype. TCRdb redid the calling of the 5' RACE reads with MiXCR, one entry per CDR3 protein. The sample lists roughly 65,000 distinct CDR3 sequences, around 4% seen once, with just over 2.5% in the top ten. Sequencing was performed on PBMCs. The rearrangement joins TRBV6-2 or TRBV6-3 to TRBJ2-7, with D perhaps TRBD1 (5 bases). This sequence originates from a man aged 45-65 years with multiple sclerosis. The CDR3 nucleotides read TGTGCCAGCAGTCGCGACAGTCCCTACGAGCAGTACTTC. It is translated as CASSRDSPYEQYF.